Below are 16 T cell receptor beta chains sequenced from a single sample in a study of blood T cell repertoires in COVID-19 (dated by TCRdb to about 2020). Libraries were built with the immunoSEQ multiplex PCR assay. TCRdb took this table from immuneACCESS and kept in-frame rearrangements with V and J called. Such tables lack part of the clones; where checked against another copy, unresolved V genes explain under half of the gap, and the rest is unexplained. Present in this sample are around 11,000 clones, roughly 80% of which were seen just once. The leading ten clones occupy about 7.4% of the sample. The sample was peripheral blood. The receptors originated from a man aged 70-80 years with active COVID-19.

The rearrangement links TRBV11-2 to TRBJ2-7; no firm D call. Germline V gene lookup returns CDR1 SGHAT and CDR2 FQNNGV. V lost 2 bases, J lost 0 bases, and 14 bases lay in between. The CDR3 length is 16 residues. This CDR3 reads CASSLHGMSSSYEQYF. CDR3 bases: TGTGCCAGCAGCTTACACGGCATGTCTAGCTCCTACGAGCAGTACTTC.

This sequence joins TRBV5-1 and TRBJ2-3, with 10 bases aligning to TRBD2. CDR3 size: 15 residues. V gave up 0 bases and J gave up 6 bases; unmatched junction bases: 4. Germline CDR1 is SGHRS and CDR2 is YFSETQ. This CDR3 is CASSLVSSGGDTQYF. The CDR3 coding sequence is TGCGCCAGCAGCTTGGTATCTAGCGGGGGCGATACGCAGTATTTT.

J is TRBJ2-1 and V is TRBV5-1; 8 nucleotides agree with TRBD2. This CDR3 is 17 amino acids long. Germline V gives CDR1 SGHRS, CDR2 YFSETQ. The J segment lost 4 bases and the V segment lost 0 bases, leaving 9 bases of the junction unmatched. CDR3: CASSLVSAGGKYNEQFF. The CDR3 region has the DNA TGCGCCAGCAGCTTGGTATCTGCGGGGGGCAAATACAATGAGCAGTTCTTC.

This clone came up a few times. The chain recombines TRBV18 with TRBJ1-5, with 12 bases fitting TRBD1. The CDR3 extends over 15 amino acids. With V trimmed by 5 bases and J by 7 bases, 6 bases remained unmatched. The germline V gene has CDR1 KGHSH and CDR2 LQKENI. The CDR3 sequence: CASSTGQGAGQPQHF. The CDR3 nucleotides read TGTGCCAGCTCAACGGGACAGGGGGCGGGACAGCCCCAGCATTTT.

The gene calls are TRBV5-4 and TRBJ1-2; 11 bases map to TRBD1. CDR3 length: 15 residues. Germline CDR1 is SGHNT and CDR2 is YYREEE (reference sequence). V shed 3 bases, J shed 5 bases, and the junction held 6 bases outside the gene matches. The DNA for the CDR3 is TGTGCCAGCAGCTCCGCCCGGGACAGGGGGTATGGCTACACCTTC. Translating it yields CASSSARDRGYGYTF.

This clone is a singleton in its sample. The chain uses TRBV7-9 and TRBJ2-2, with TRBD2 as a possible D gene (5 bases). Trimming took off 6 bases at V and 5 bases at J, with 16 bases between the two ends. Germline loops: CDR1 SEHNR, CDR2 FQNEAQ (reference sequence). This CDR3 spans 15 amino acids. This CDR3 is CASSQRGLRTGELFF. CDR3 nucleotides: TGTGCCAGCAGTCAAAGAGGGTTAAGAACCGGGGAGCTGTTTTTT.

This chain joins TRBV2 and TRBJ1-5; D is ambiguous. The CDR3 has 13 residues. V dropped 7 bases and J dropped 4 bases, with 11 bases sitting between them. Germline V CDR1 and CDR2: SNHLY, FYNNEI. CDR3 nucleotide sequence: TGTGCCAGCAATTTCGGGTTTAATCAGCCCCAGCATTTT. Translated, it gives CASNFGFNQPQHF.

A note on this clone: The junction departs from germline at one end; a sequencing error may be responsible. This chain links TRBV20-1 with TRBJ1-4; the match to TRBD1 covers 7 bases. The CDR3 extends over 10 amino acids. The germline V gene encodes CDR1 DFQATT and CDR2 SNEGSKA (reference sequence). Written as DNA, the CDR3 is TGCAGTGCTAATTATGGGACAGCCGTTTTT. Its protein is CSANYGTAVF.

The V and J genes are TRBV13 and TRBJ2-7, with TRBD1 as a possible D gene (8 bases). The V end was cut by 7 bases, the J end by 6 bases, with 22 bases between. CDR3 length equals 15 residues. Germline V gene data show CDR1 as PRHDT and CDR2 as FYEKMQ (reference sequence). Here the CDR3 reads CASTLRRTGRVEQYF. The CDR3 bases are TGTGCCAGCACCCTTAGGAGGACAGGGAGGGTCGAGCAGTACTTC.

The chain recombines TRBV24-1 with TRBJ2-3, with no clear D. V lost 4 bases and J lost 6, with 4 bases in between. Germline-derived CDR1 and CDR2 are KGHDR and SFDVKD. This CDR3 has 11 residues. CDR3 loop: CATSDLDTQYF. The CDR3 DNA reads as TGTGCCACCAGTGACCTCGATACGCAGTATTTT.

The chain's CDR3 is CASSLEASSGNTIYF. The CDR3, as DNA: TGCGCCAGCAGCCTAGAGGCGAGCTCTGGAAACACCATATATTTT. V gene TRBV5-1 combines with J gene TRBJ1-3; D is uncertain. CDR1 and CDR2 from the germline V gene are SGHRS and YFSETQ. This CDR3 has 15 amino acids. V lost 4 bases and J 0 bases, leaving 11 bases between the germline ends.

V usage is TRBV25-1 and J usage is TRBJ2-3, with D possibly matching TRBD1 (5 bases). The CDR3 has 14 amino acids. Trimming removed 5 bases from V and 2 bases from J, with 11 bases in between. Germline CDR1 and CDR2: MGHDK and SYGVNS. CDR3 protein: CASSPTDTTDTQYF. The CDR3 DNA follows: TGTGCCAGCAGTCCAACGGACACCACAGATACGCAGTATTTT.

This chain links TRBV5-8 with TRBJ2-7; 8 nucleotides align to TRBD1. This CDR3 contains 13 residues. From germline, CDR1 is SGHTS and CDR2 YDEGEE. V lost 7 bases and J lost 2; bases outside the gene matches: 5. The CDR3 nucleotides read TGTGCCAGCTGGTGGACAGGGCCCTACGAGCAGTACTTC. It specifies CASWWTGPYEQYF.

The CDR3 protein is CASSLRPPEGPGELFF. The CDR3, as DNA: TGTGCCAGCTCACTGCGGCCCCCTGAGGGTCCCGGGGAGCTGTTTTTT. The genes are TRBV18 and TRBJ2-2, with TRBD2 as a possible D gene (5 bases). Deletions cut 4 bases from V and 6 bases from J, with 18 bases between. The CDR3 runs 16 residues. In germline, CDR1 is KGHSH, CDR2 LQKENI.

This clone was counted a single time. The V and J genes are TRBV24-1 and TRBJ2-3; TRBD2 might be the D (5 bases). CDR1 and CDR2 from the germline V gene are KGHDR and SFDVKD. V was pared by 4 bases and J by 6 bases, with 13 bases between. The CDR3 spans 14 residues. The CDR3, as DNA: TGTGCCACCAGTGACCTATCGGACTCGGATACGCAGTATTTT. Protein: CATSDLSDSDTQYF.

This clone was counted once. The V gene is TRBV14, the J gene TRBJ2-7; D remains ambiguous. V was shortened by 2 bases and J by 2 bases, with 10 bases between the two germline ends. The CDR3 is 14 amino acids. Germline V gene lookup returns CDR1 SGHDN and CDR2 FVKESK. The CDR3 nucleotides are TGTGCCAGCAGCCAATCAAGCAACCCCTACGAGCAGTACTTC. Its translation: CASSQSSNPYEQYF.